Below, 20 T cell receptor beta chains from the same sample are listed, as sequenced in a study of cytomegalovirus exposure and HLA in healthy donors. The PCR made use of 60 Vbeta and 13 Jbeta primers. The method was immunoSEQ multiplex PCR; TCRdb's version includes in-frame clones alone and lacks a portion of them. This sample yields about 98,000 clones, of which more than 60% are seen a single time; 7.5% to 9.5% belongs to the top ten. The sample consisted of PBMCs. These receptors came from a human donor in good health.

This sequence joins TRBV15 and TRBJ2-3; 7 nucleotides line up with TRBD2. This CDR3 spans 15 amino acids. CDR1 and CDR2 (germline): LNHNV, YYDKDF (reference sequence). With V trimmed by 0 bases and J by 3 bases, 3 bases remained unmatched. The chain's CDR3 is CATSRDGGETDTQYF. CDR3 DNA: TGTGCCACCAGCAGAGATGGGGGGGAGACAGATACGCAGTATTTT.

A remark on this clone: This same CDR3 is encoded by further DNA sequences in the sample. The V call is TRBV5-1, the J call TRBJ2-5; 10 nucleotides agree with TRBD2. The CDR3 runs to 15 residues. V shed 4 bases, J shed 1 base, and the junction held 4 bases outside the gene matches. Germline V gene data show CDR1 as SGHRS and CDR2 as YFSETQ. The CDR3: CASSLGLAAQETQYF. The CDR3 DNA is TGCGCCAGCAGCCTCGGACTAGCGGCCCAAGAGACCCAGTACTTC.

This chain joins TRBV7-2 and TRBJ2-3; 11 bases are shared with TRBD1. The germline CDR1 and CDR2 sequences are SGHTA and FQGNSA. The CDR3 loop spans 16 amino acids. V lost 5 bases, J lost 4 bases, and 8 bases stayed unmatched. CDR3 sequence (DNA): TGTGCCAGCAGCCCGGACAGGGGGCGGGCGGCAGATACGCAGTATTTT. It yields the protein CASSPDRGRAADTQYF.

The chain recombines TRBV12-5 with TRBJ1-2, with 11 bases matching TRBD1. This CDR3 is 16 amino acids long. The V and J ends lost 4 bases and 4 bases, in that order; junction bases with no gene match: 8. Germline lookup yields CDR1 LGHNT and CDR2 FRNRAP. The CDR3 loop reads CASGYHPGTGGYGYTF. In DNA form, the CDR3 reads TGTGCTAGTGGTTACCATCCCGGGACAGGGGGCTATGGCTACACCTTC.

This rearrangement joins TRBV7-6 to TRBJ2-3; 9 nucleotides line up with TRBD1. CDR3 length equals 17 residues. With V trimmed by 1 base and J by 5 bases, 10 bases remained unmatched. Germline loops: CDR1 SGHVS, CDR2 FNYEAQ. Here the CDR3 DNA reads TGTGCCAGCAGCTTAGTCGTGGGACAGGGAGGGGTAGATACGCAGTATTTT. This translates into CASSLVVGQGGVDTQYF.

This clone was seen a handful of times. This sequence joins TRBV10-2 and TRBJ2-1; D perhaps matches TRBD2 (6 bases). The V gene lost 2 bases and the J gene lost 4 bases, with 12 bases spanning the gap. Germline CDR1 reads WSHSY; CDR2 reads SAAADI. This CDR3 is 15 amino acids long. The CDR3 sequence: CASSEPGLIYNEQFF. The CDR3 DNA sequence: TGCGCCAGCAGTGAGCCGGGACTTATATACAATGAGCAGTTCTTC.

The CDR3 DNA reads as TGTGCCAGCAGTACTAGCGGATCTAGCACAGATACGCAGTATTTT. It codes for CASSTSGSSTDTQYF. V is TRBV6-4 and J is TRBJ2-3; 8 bases are shared with TRBD2. The CDR3 length is 15 residues. With 5 bases clipped from V and 0 bases from J, the junction kept 4 bases outside the gene matches. Germline values: CDR1 MRHNA, CDR2 SNTAGT.

This clone was recorded once. The chain is built from TRBV7-6 and TRBJ2-7; D gene ambiguous. Per germline, CDR1 SGHVS and CDR2 FNYEAQ. Trimming took off 6 bases at V and 5 bases at J, with 17 bases between the two ends. This CDR3 spans 14 amino acids. This chain's CDR3 is CASSLWVAEDEQYF. The CDR3 coding sequence is TGTGCCAGCAGTCTCTGGGTCGCAGAGGACGAGCAGTACTTC. Based on the CDR3 plus reference TRBV7-6 and TRBJ2-7, the full variable domain is GAGVSQSPRYKVTKRGQDVALRCDPISGHVSLYWYRQALGQGPEFLTYFNYEAQQDKSGLPNDRFSAERPEGSISTLTIQRTEQRDSAMYRCASSLWVAEDEQYFGPGTRLTVT.

V and J are TRBV2 and TRBJ2-5; D possibly corresponds to TRBD2 (7 bases). Deletions cut 7 bases from V and 5 bases from J, with 11 bases between. CDR1 is SNHLY and CDR2 is FYNNEI in the germline V gene. The length of the CDR3 is 12 residues. The CDR3 bases are TGTGCCAGCACCGAGGGGGGGGAGACCCAGTACTTC. Residues: CASTEGGETQYF.

The rearrangement uses TRBV29-1 and TRBJ1-3, with D uncertain. The CDR3 is 12 residues long. CDR1 is SQVTM and CDR2 is ANQGSEA in the germline V gene. The V end lost 6 bases, the J end lost 2 bases, and 8 bases lay between the germline ends. CDR3 residues: CSVRLAGNTIYF. CDR3 sequence (DNA): TGCAGCGTCAGGTTGGCTGGAAACACCATATATTTT.

V gene TRBV4-1 combines with J gene TRBJ1-2; TRBD1 might be the D (6 bases). The CDR3 is made up of 15 amino acids. The germline CDR1 and CDR2 sequences are MGHRA and YSYEKL. V was pared by 2 bases and J by 8 bases, with 18 bases between. This CDR3 reads CASSQWGHLSGGYTF. The CDR3 DNA is TGCGCCAGCAGCCAATGGGGACATTTGTCGGGGGGCTACACCTTC.

The chain links TRBV4-1 to TRBJ2-5; TRBD2 aligns across 10 bases. Germline loops: CDR1 MGHRA, CDR2 YSYEKL. Germline trimming cut 6 bases from V and 5 bases from J; bases unmatched to any gene: 18. This CDR3 contains 18 residues. CDR3: CASSTVGSGRAMRETQYF. The CDR3 nucleotides are TGCGCCAGCAGTACAGTGGGGAGCGGGAGGGCCATGAGGGAGACCCAGTACTTC.

The rearrangement links TRBV6-5 to TRBJ2-1, with TRBD2 identical over 13 bases. V shed 6 bases and J 10 bases; nucleotides not matched to a gene: 6. The CDR3 length is 14 residues. Germline CDR1 reads MNHEY; CDR2 reads SVGAGI. In DNA, the CDR3 is TGTGCCAGCAGCACGGGACTAGCGGGATCCGAGCAGTTCTTC. Its protein product is CASSTGLAGSEQFF.

This rearrangement joins TRBV11-3 to TRBJ2-1; weak D call: TRBD1 (6 bases). The CDR3 spans 13 residues. Trimming took 5 bases from V and 6 from J, leaving 11 bases between them. CDR1 and CDR2 (germline): SGHNT, YENEEA. As DNA, the CDR3 is TGTGCCAGCAGCAGTAAAGGGGGCAATGAGCAGTTCTTC. It is translated as CASSSKGGNEQFF.

A remark on this clone: Other nucleotide sequences in the sample specify the same CDR3. The rearrangement joins TRBV19 to TRBJ2-1; TRBD2 aligns across 10 bases. The CDR3 length is 14 residues. Germline V CDR1 and CDR2: LNHDA, SQIVND (reference sequence). V lost 5 bases to trimming and J lost 3 bases; unmatched junction nucleotides: 1. This CDR3 reads CASSPSGSYNEQFF. CDR3 coding DNA: TGTGCCAGTAGTCCTAGCGGGAGCTACAATGAGCAGTTCTTC.

This chain connects TRBV5-6 to TRBJ2-6; D perhaps matches TRBD2 (6 bases). The CDR3 is 18 amino acids. V gave up 0 bases and J gave up 0 bases, with 13 bases separating them. The germline V gene has CDR1 SGHDT and CDR2 YYEEEE. The CDR3 protein is CASSLAGGPISGANVLTF. The CDR3 region has the DNA TGTGCCAGCAGCTTGGCCGGGGGACCGATCTCTGGGGCCAACGTCCTGACTTTC.

The V gene is TRBV18, the J gene TRBJ1-1, with 9 bases identical to TRBD1. Germline V gene lookup returns CDR1 KGHSH and CDR2 LQKENI. The CDR3 totals 14 residues. J gave up 3 bases and V 7 bases, and 6 bases lay outside the gene matches. CDR3 sequence (DNA): TGTGCCAGCTTACAAGGGGACAGGGACACTGAAGCTTTCTTT. Translation gives CASLQGDRDTEAFF.

The genes are TRBV30 and TRBJ1-3, with 9 bases lining up with TRBD1. Germline values: CDR1 GTSNPN, CDR2 SVGIG (reference sequence). V dropped 4 bases and J dropped 2; count of bases not matched to a gene: 3. CDR3 length: 14 residues. The CDR3 loop reads CAWMGQGPGNTIYF. CDR3 nucleotides: TGTGCCTGGATGGGACAGGGCCCTGGAAACACCATATATTTT.

The gene calls are TRBV5-1 and TRBJ2-3, with 9 nucleotides matching TRBD2. The CDR3 sequence is 16 residues long. The germline gives CDR1 SGHRS, CDR2 YFSETQ. V lost 6 bases and J lost 0; bases outside the gene matches: 8. CDR3 loop: CASTPRTSESTDTQYF. CDR3 coding DNA: TGCGCCAGCACCCCTAGGACTAGCGAAAGCACAGATACGCAGTATTTT.

This sequence joins TRBV14 and TRBJ2-1; the D gene is possibly TRBD2 (7 bases). The CDR3 consists of 16 residues. V was shortened by 4 bases and J by 3 bases, with 16 bases between the two germline ends. CDR1 is SGHDN and CDR2 is FVKESK in the germline V gene. The CDR3: CASSRTASGLYNEQFF. The DNA of the CDR3 is TGTGCCAGCAGCCGGACAGCTAGCGGCCTCTACAATGAGCAGTTCTTC.